This entry lists 29 T cell receptor beta chains sequenced from one sample in a study of T-cell reconstitution after alpha-beta-depleted transplantation in children (dated by TCRdb to between 2015 and 2016). Libraries were constructed by PCR. Sequencing instrument: Illumina HiSeq 2500. TCR libraries were prepared with molecular barcoding, using unique molecular identifiers to normalize TCRbeta repertoire quantification. TCRdb reanalyzed the raw reads on its own, using fastp at Q25 for trimming and MiXCR for clone calling, and kept in-frame beta chains. All rows with the same CDR3 protein become a single entry with the most common DNA and genes. The sample yields some 240,000 distinct CDR3 sequences; 12% were counted once. Around 3% of the sample is taken by the ten largest. This specimen consisted of PBMCs from the stem cell graft donor, obtained from the stem cell graft. All receptors come from a human donor who donated a stem cell graft to a child with acute lymphoblastic leukemia.

This clonotype was counted ten times or more. This rearrangement joins TRBV29-1 to TRBJ2-3, with a possible D match to TRBD2 (6 bases). V lost 3 bases to trimming and J lost 4 bases, with 14 bases between them. The CDR3 sequence is 14 residues long. Germline V gene data show CDR1 as SQVTM and CDR2 as ANQGSEA. This chain's CDR3 is CSVDYGGGADTQYF. CDR3 nucleotides: TGCAGCGTTGATTATGGCGGAGGGGCAGATACGCAGTATTTT.

This clonotype showed up many times. This chain joins TRBV6-1 and TRBJ2-5, with D uncertain. Germline V gene data show CDR1 as MNHNS and CDR2 as SASEGT. V dropped 5 bases and J dropped 0 bases, with 16 bases sitting between them. The CDR3 contains 16 residues. The CDR3 bases are TGTGCCAGCAGTCCACCTCAACGCCTGTACCAAGAGACCCAGTACTTC. Its protein is CASSPPQRLYQETQYF.

The chain is built from TRBV10-1 and TRBJ2-7; D perhaps matches TRBD1 (5 bases). Trimming took 7 bases from V and 6 from J, leaving 13 bases between them. Germline values: CDR1 WNHNN, CDR2 SYGVQD (reference sequence). This CDR3 has 12 amino acids. Here the CDR3 DNA reads TGCGCCAGCACTGGACACATGGGCGAGCAGTACTTC. Translating gives CASTGHMGEQYF.

This clonotype was counted ten times or more. This chain uses TRBV10-3 with TRBJ2-7; tentatively, D is TRBD1 (6 bases). V was cut by 6 bases and J by 4 bases, with 13 bases left in between. The germline gives CDR1 ENHRY, CDR2 SYGVKD. The CDR3 runs 13 residues. In nucleotides, the CDR3 is TGTGCCATCAGGCCAGGGGTTTCTTACGAGCAGTACTTC. It is translated as CAIRPGVSYEQYF.

This clonotype was picked up many times. The chain combines TRBV28 with TRBJ1-5; D not resolved. The CDR3 has 13 amino acids. Trimming took 7 bases from V and 5 from J, leaving 12 bases between them. Germline V gene lookup returns CDR1 MDHEN and CDR2 SYDVKM. The CDR3 sequence is CASIGNFYQPQHF. For the CDR3, the DNA is TGTGCCAGCATCGGGAATTTCTATCAGCCCCAGCATTTT. The whole variable domain, filled in from reference TRBV28 and TRBJ1-5, reads DVKVTQSSRYLVKRTGEKVFLECVQDMDHENMFWYRQDPGLGLRLIYFSYDVKMKEKGDIPEGYSVSREKKERFSLILESASTNQTSMYLCASIGNFYQPQHFGDGTRLSIL.

This clonotype has only a few counts. The V gene is TRBV7-3, the J gene TRBJ1-3, with D unclear. V gave up 5 bases and J gave up 1 base, with 12 bases separating them. CDR1 is SGHTA and CDR2 is FQGTGA in the germline V gene. The CDR3 spans 15 residues. Written as DNA, the CDR3 is TGTGCCAGCAGCGACGGAAAAGGTTCTGGAAACACCATATATTTT. The encoded protein is CASSDGKGSGNTIYF. The variable domain in full, completed from reference TRBV7-3 and TRBJ1-3, reads GAGVSQTPSNKVTEKGKYVELRCDPISGHTALYWYRQSLGQGPEFLIYFQGTGAADDSGLPNDRFFAVRPEGSVSTLKIQRTERGDSAVYLCASSDGKGSGNTIYFGEGSWLTVV.

This clonotype was seen many times. The J gene is TRBJ2-5, the V gene TRBV4-2; D possibly uses TRBD1 or TRBD2 (6 bases each). The germline V and J ends were trimmed by 0 bases and 1 base, with 12 bases remaining between them. In germline, CDR1 is LGHNA, CDR2 YNFKEQ. The CDR3 loop spans 16 amino acids. CDR3: CASSQEIRGGQETQYF. DNA for the CDR3: TGTGCCAGCAGCCAAGAGATCAGGGGAGGCCAAGAGACCCAGTACTTC.

This clonotype has at least ten counts. This chain uses TRBV29-1 with TRBJ1-5; D remains ambiguous. In germline, CDR1 is SQVTM, CDR2 ANQGSEA. This CDR3 is 13 amino acids long. Between the trimmed V and J ends, which lost 5 bases and 5 bases, there was a span of 13 bases. CDR3 in amino acids: CSVSRTEDQPQHF. CDR3 DNA sequence: TGCAGCGTTTCTCGGACGGAGGATCAGCCCCAGCATTTT.

This clonotype was observed a single time. This may be a read error, as it is one base from a much larger clone. The V call is TRBV3-1, the J call TRBJ1-2; TRBD1 matches 12 bases. Germline V lookup: CDR1 LGHDT, CDR2 YNNKEL (reference sequence). J lost 9 bases, V lost 4 bases, and 6 bases had no gene match. The CDR3 has 14 amino acids. The CDR3 coding sequence is TGTGCCAGCAGCCTCGGGACAGGGGGCGTTAGCTACACCTTC. This translates into CASSLGTGGVSYTF. Combining the CDR3 with reference TRBV3-1 and TRBJ1-2 gives the whole variable domain DTAVSQTPKYLVTQMGNDKSIKCEQNLGHDTMYWYKQDSKKFLKIMFSYNNKELIINETVPNRFSPKSPDKAHLNLHINSLELGDSAVYFCASSLGTGGVSYTFGSGTRLTVV.

To note about this clonotype: One base away lies a much larger clone, so this may be a sequencing read error. The genes are TRBV20-1 and TRBJ2-1; TRBD2 matches at 8 bases. This CDR3 has 18 residues. Germline V CDR1 and CDR2: DFQATT, SNEGSKA (reference sequence). In nucleotides, the CDR3 is TGCAGTGCTAGAGACCAAGGGCTAGCGGGCTTCTCCTACGATGAGCAGTTCTTC. This translates into CSARDQGLAGFSYDEQFF.

This clonotype showed up many times. This chain uses TRBV30 with TRBJ1-4; 9 nucleotides align to TRBD1. This CDR3 is built from 14 residues. Germline values: CDR1 GTSNPN, CDR2 SVGIG (reference sequence). V trimming: 1 base; J trimming: 8 bases; junction bases outside the gene matches: 5. CDR3 sequence (DNA): TGTGCCTGGAGTGCCACAGGGGGCAGAGAAAAACTGTTTTTT. Translating gives CAWSATGGREKLFF.

This clonotype appeared a few times. The chain links TRBV5-6 to TRBJ1-1, with D unclear. With 3 bases removed from V and 4 bases from J, the gap between germline ends came to 13 bases. The CDR3 extends over 14 amino acids. From germline, CDR1 is SGHDT and CDR2 YYEEEE. DNA of the CDR3: TGTGCCAGCAGCTCTCCCCTTCGGGCCACTGAAGCTTTCTTT. Translation gives CASSSPLRATEAFF.

The chain carries TRBV10-3 and TRBJ2-7; TRBD2 might be the D (5 bases). The CDR3 loop spans 12 amino acids. From germline, CDR1 is ENHRY and CDR2 SYGVKD. The germline V and J ends were trimmed by 8 bases and 4 bases, with 12 bases remaining between them. The CDR3 DNA reads as TGTGCCATCGCGAACACGGGGTACGAGCAGTACTTC. Its protein is CAIANTGYEQYF.

The rearrangement uses TRBV30 and TRBJ2-3, with D unclear. Germline lookup yields CDR1 GTSNPN and CDR2 SVGIG (reference sequence). The V and J ends lost 1 base and 3 bases respectively, with 14 bases between them. The CDR3 totals 15 residues. CDR3 sequence reads: CAWSEADRMTDTQYF. In DNA form, the CDR3 reads TGTGCCTGGAGTGAGGCAGATAGAATGACAGATACGCAGTATTTT.

This clonotype was recorded at least ten times. The rearrangement links TRBV10-3 to TRBJ2-7; D call uncertain. Germline-derived CDR1 and CDR2 are ENHRY and SYGVKD. The CDR3 covers 14 residues. The V end lost 3 bases, the J end lost 1 base, and 10 bases lay between the germline ends. As DNA, the CDR3 is TGTGCCATCAGTGATCCCGGGCTATCCTACGAGCAGTACTTC. It specifies CAISDPGLSYEQYF.

The rearrangement joins TRBV19 to TRBJ2-5; no firm D call. The CDR3 runs 15 residues. The V end lost 3 bases, the J end lost 3 bases, and 14 bases lay between the germline ends. Germline V lookup: CDR1 LNHDA, CDR2 SQIVND (reference sequence). The CDR3 DNA sequence: TGTGCCAGTAGTATGGGTCTTGGGGTTAAAGAGACCCAGTACTTC. Translating it yields CASSMGLGVKETQYF.

In regard to this clonotype: This clone may be a read error of a much larger clone one base away. The rearrangement joins TRBV12-3 or TRBV12-4 to TRBJ2-2; the D gene is possibly TRBD1 (5 bases). This CDR3 has 17 residues. Trimming pared 6 bases from V and 3 bases from J, leaving 20 bases between. The CDR3 is CASSPPGRAGHTGELFF. DNA of the CDR3: TGTGCCAGCAGCCCCCCAGGTCGGGCAGGGCACACCGGGGAGCTGTTTTTT.

This clonotype has at least ten counts. The CDR3 reads CASSLTSAGETQYF. The CDR3 DNA reads TGTGCCAGCAGCTTGACGAGCGCGGGAGAGACCCAGTACTTC. The chain recombines TRBV7-3 with TRBJ2-5; a weak D match, TRBD2 (5 bases). Trimming stripped 3 bases from V and 4 bases from J, with 12 bases between. Germline V gene data show CDR1 as SGHTA and CDR2 as FQGTGA. The CDR3 consists of 14 residues.

This clonotype was seen ten or more times. This sequence joins TRBV28 and TRBJ1-2, with unresolved D. The CDR3 covers 13 residues. The germline CDR1 and CDR2 sequences are MDHEN and SYDVKM. The V end lost 7 bases, the J end lost 2 bases, and 11 bases lay between the germline ends. This chain's CDR3 is CASKGIINYGYTF. The DNA of the CDR3 is TGTGCCAGCAAGGGCATTATCAACTATGGCTACACCTTC.

In its sample, this clonotype was seen many times. The rearrangement links TRBV6-1 to TRBJ1-4, with D possibly TRBD1 on 6 matching bases. V lost 6 bases and J 6 bases, leaving 20 bases between the germline ends. CDR1 and CDR2 from the germline V gene are MNHNS and SASEGT. The CDR3 totals 16 residues. The CDR3 nucleotides read TGTGCCAGCAGCCTATCGTCACAGGGTGGGGATGAAAAACTGTTTTTT. Translating it yields CASSLSSQGGDEKLFF.

The chain links TRBV20-1 to TRBJ1-5, with D maybe TRBD1 (6 bases). Germline V CDR1 and CDR2: DFQATT, SNEGSKA (reference sequence). The CDR3 spans 14 residues. V shed 6 bases and J shed 5 bases, with 17 bases lying between them. Here the CDR3 reads CSAPTGFIDQPQHF. DNA of the CDR3: TGCAGTGCCCCAACAGGGTTTATCGATCAGCCCCAGCATTTT.

Only a few counts were recorded for this clonotype. The rearrangement joins TRBV7-8 to TRBJ2-7, with TRBD1 matching 7 bases. The CDR3 is 15 amino acids. The J segment lost 3 bases and the V segment lost 2 bases, leaving 7 bases of the junction unmatched. The germline V gene has CDR1 SGHVS and CDR2 FQNEAQ. The CDR3 reads CASSLYEGANYEQYF. The CDR3 bases are TGTGCCAGCAGCTTATATGAGGGGGCGAACTACGAGCAGTACTTC. The variable domain in full, with the rest retrieved from reference TRBV7-8 and TRBJ2-7, is GAGVSQSPRYKVAKRGQDVALRCDPISGHVSLFWYQQALGQGPEFLTYFQNEAQLDKSGLPSDRFFAERPEGSVSTLKIQRTQQEDSAVYLCASSLYEGANYEQYFGPGTRLTVT.

This clonotype was recorded many times. The gene calls are TRBV4-2 and TRBJ2-3; D unclear. Germline V gene lookup returns CDR1 LGHNA and CDR2 YNFKEQ. The CDR3 contains 12 residues. V shed 1 base and J shed 2 bases, with 1 base lying between them. The CDR3 reads CASSQATDTQYF. The CDR3 nucleotides read TGTGCCAGCAGCCAAGCCACAGATACGCAGTATTTT.

This clonotype was seen many times. The chain recombines TRBV25-1 with TRBJ2-5; D tentatively fits TRBD1 or TRBD2 (6 bases each). The length of the CDR3 is 14 residues. V was clipped by 7 bases and J by 5 bases, with 17 bases between them. Germline V CDR1 and CDR2: MGHDK, SYGVNS. This chain's CDR3 is CASTEGGAGETQYF. CDR3 nucleotides: TGTGCCAGCACCGAGGGGGGCGCGGGGGAGACCCAGTACTTC.

This clonotype was observed many times. The rearrangement links TRBV29-1 to TRBJ2-2; 10 nucleotides line up with TRBD1. Trimming took 4 bases from V and 4 from J; bases not matched to a gene: 6. Germline CDR1 reads SQVTM; CDR2 reads ANQGSEA. CDR3 length: 15 residues. CDR3 coding DNA: TGCAGCGTTGGTGGGACAGGGGAACTCACCGGGGAGCTGTTTTTT. Translating gives CSVGGTGELTGELFF.

This clonotype was recorded at least ten times. The chain carries TRBV20-1 and TRBJ2-5; 8 bases agree with TRBD1. With V trimmed by 5 bases and J by 4 bases, 6 bases remained unmatched. The CDR3 runs to 13 residues. Germline CDR1 DFQATT, CDR2 SNEGSKA (reference sequence). The CDR3 sequence is CSARQGWSETQYF. Written as DNA, the CDR3 is TGCAGTGCTCGACAGGGGTGGTCAGAGACCCAGTACTTC.

Regarding this clonotype: A much larger clone is a single base away; this may be a read error. The chain joins TRBV28 to TRBJ2-7; weak D call: TRBD1 (8 bases). Germline V gene data show CDR1 as MDHEN and CDR2 as SYDVKM. The CDR3 loop spans 16 amino acids. V gave up 7 bases and J gave up 3 bases, with 22 bases separating them. CDR3 bases: TGTGCCAGCACCTTCACAGGGGGGGCTGCTGGCTACGAGCAGTACTTC. Translated: CASTFTGGAAGYEQYF.

V and J are TRBV28 and TRBJ2-1, with 8 bases lining up with TRBD2. Germline-derived CDR1 and CDR2 are MDHEN and SYDVKM. V was clipped by 4 bases and J by 7 bases; unmatched bases: 15. The CDR3 contains 17 residues. The CDR3 loop is CASSSPLGGGELNEQFF. CDR3 sequence (DNA): TGTGCCAGCAGTTCCCCCCTCGGGGGGGGCGAGTTGAATGAGCAGTTCTTC.

Ten or more counts support this clonotype. The V call is TRBV20-1, the J call TRBJ2-1; 8 nucleotides line up with TRBD2. The CDR3 contains 18 residues. V lost 0 bases and J lost 1; bases outside the gene matches: 11. CDR1 and CDR2 (germline): DFQATT, SNEGSKA (reference sequence). As DNA, the CDR3 is TGCAGTGCTAGAGACCAGAGGGAGAGCGGGAGATCCTACAATGAGCAGTTCTTC. Amino acids: CSARDQRESGRSYNEQFF.